This TCR beta chain was recorded in a study of T-cell reconstitution after alpha-beta-depleted transplantation in children (dated by TCRdb to between 2015 and 2016). Study-wide context: Using TCR repertoire profiling, the study followed T-cell immune reconstitution in a quantitative way in children after TCRalphabeta/CD19-depleted allogeneic hematopoietic cell transplantation.

The intended sense of this specimen's treatment or condition label: allogeneic hematopoietic cell transplantation with graft depleted of TCRalphabeta T cells and CD19 B cells. TCRalphabeta/CD19-depleted allogeneic hematopoietic cell grafts were given to the transplant recipients, all of whom were children. The paper as a whole reports these results and caveats: About two months after transplant, the apparently early recovery of alphabetaT-cell counts reportedly depended on just several hundred clones that had expanded rapidly and came from non-depleted graft cells. The high TCRbeta diversity at day 60 in some patients was ascribed to recipient T cells and intrathymic progenitors that had survived conditioning. Over the following months the frequencies of hyperexpanded clones went down, and after one year T-cell counts and TCRbeta diversity were mostly credited to newly produced T cells.

CDR1 and CDR2, per the germline V gene, are MGHRA and YSYEKL. V and J are truncated by 0 bases and 4 bases respectively, leaving an intervening sequence of 16 bases. The cysteine opens and the phenylalanine closes a CDR3 of 17 amino acids. The DNA shown is the 51-base CDR3, in frame from base 1. This clonotype was picked up many times. What this receptor recognizes is not known. No clone much larger than this one lies a single base away; base qualities are absent. Library preparation was by PCR. The reads were generated on an Illumina HiSeq 2500. Molecular barcoding was employed in the preparation of TCR libraries, with unique molecular identifiers being used to normalize TCRbeta repertoire quantification. TCRdb redid the processing of the public reads, applying fastp at Q25 and MiXCR, and retained in-frame beta chains. Each entry merges the rows of one CDR3 protein and shows their most common DNA and genes. This sample holds hundreds of thousands of distinct CDR3 sequences; around 16% were observed only once. The ten largest clones add up to just over 40% of the sample.

This specimen was PBMCs, mostly from graft donor cells, taken 360 days after TCRalphabeta/CD19-depleted stem cell transplant. This receptor chain uses TRBV4-1 and TRBJ1-5; the D gene is not confidently resolved. This clonotype was sampled from a male patient aged 2 to 9 who had a stem cell transplant for acute lymphoblastic leukemia, so the T cells may come from the graft donor. The CDR3 is CASSQDQEGSRNQPQHF. The bases are TGCGCCAGCAGCCAAGATCAAGAGGGTTCGAGAAATCAGCCCCAGCATTTT.